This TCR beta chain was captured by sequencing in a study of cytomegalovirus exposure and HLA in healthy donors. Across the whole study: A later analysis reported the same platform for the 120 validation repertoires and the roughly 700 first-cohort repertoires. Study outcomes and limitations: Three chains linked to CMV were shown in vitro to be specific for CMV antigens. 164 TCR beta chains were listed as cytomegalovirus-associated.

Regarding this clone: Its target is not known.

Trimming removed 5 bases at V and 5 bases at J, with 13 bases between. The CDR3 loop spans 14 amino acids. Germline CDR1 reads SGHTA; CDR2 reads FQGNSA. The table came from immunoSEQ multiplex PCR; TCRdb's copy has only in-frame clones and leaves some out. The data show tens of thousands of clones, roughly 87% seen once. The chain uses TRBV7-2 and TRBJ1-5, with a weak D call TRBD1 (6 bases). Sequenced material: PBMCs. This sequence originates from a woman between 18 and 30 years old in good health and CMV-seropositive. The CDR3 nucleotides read TGTGCCAGCAGCCAAGTTCAGGGGTATCAGCCCCAGCATTTT. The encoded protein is CASSQVQGYQPQHF.